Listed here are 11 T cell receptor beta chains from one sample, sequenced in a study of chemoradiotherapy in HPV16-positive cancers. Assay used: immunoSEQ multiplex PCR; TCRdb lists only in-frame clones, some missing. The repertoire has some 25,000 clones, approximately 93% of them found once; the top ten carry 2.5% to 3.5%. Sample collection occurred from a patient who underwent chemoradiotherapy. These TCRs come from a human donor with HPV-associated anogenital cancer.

In DNA form, the CDR3 reads TGTGCCAGCAGCCGAATAGGACACTTGAGAGGCACAGATACGCAGTATTTT. It yields the protein CASSRIGHLRGTDTQYF. This chain links TRBV5-5 with TRBJ2-3; maybe TRBD1 (5 bases). Germline V gene lookup returns CDR1 SGHKS and CDR2 YYEKEE (reference sequence). V lost 4 bases and J lost 1, with 19 bases in between. The CDR3 contains 17 residues. Full variable domain (remainder filled in from reference TRBV5-5 and TRBJ2-3): DAGVTQSPTHLIKTRGQQVTLRCSPISGHKSVSWYQQVLGQGPQFIFQYYEKEERGRGNFPDRFSARQFPNYSSELNVNALLLGDSALYLCASSRIGHLRGTDTQYFGPGTRLTVL.

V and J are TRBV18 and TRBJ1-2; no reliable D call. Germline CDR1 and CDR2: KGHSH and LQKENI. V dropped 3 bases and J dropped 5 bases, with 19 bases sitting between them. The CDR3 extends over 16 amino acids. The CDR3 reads CASSPDRMSPTYGYTF. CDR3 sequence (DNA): TGTGCCAGCTCACCGGACCGGATGAGTCCTACTTATGGCTACACCTTC.

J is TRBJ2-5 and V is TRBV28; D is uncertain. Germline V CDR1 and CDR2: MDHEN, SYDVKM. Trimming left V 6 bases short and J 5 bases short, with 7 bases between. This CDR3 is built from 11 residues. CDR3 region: CASSSLETQYF. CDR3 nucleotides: TGTGCCAGCAGCTCCTTGGAGACCCAGTACTTC. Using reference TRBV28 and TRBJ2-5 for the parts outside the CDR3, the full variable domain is DVKVTQSSRYLVKRTGEKVFLECVQDMDHENMFWYRQDPGLGLRLIYFSYDVKMKEKGDIPEGYSVSREKKERFSLILESASTNQTSMYLCASSSLETQYFGPGTRLLVL.

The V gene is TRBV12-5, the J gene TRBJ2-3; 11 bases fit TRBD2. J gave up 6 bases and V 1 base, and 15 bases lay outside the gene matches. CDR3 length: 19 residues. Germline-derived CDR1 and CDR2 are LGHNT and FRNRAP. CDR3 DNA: TGTGCTAGTGGTTTGGCACATACCCCGGGACTAGCGGTTTCGGATACGCAGTATTTT. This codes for CASGLAHTPGLAVSDTQYF. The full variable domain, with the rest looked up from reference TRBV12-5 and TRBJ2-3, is DARVTQTPRHKVTEMGQEVTMRCQPILGHNTVFWYRQTMMQGLELLAYFRNRAPLDDSGMPKDRFSAEMPDATLATLKIQPSEPRDSAVYFCASGLAHTPGLAVSDTQYFGPGTRLTVL.

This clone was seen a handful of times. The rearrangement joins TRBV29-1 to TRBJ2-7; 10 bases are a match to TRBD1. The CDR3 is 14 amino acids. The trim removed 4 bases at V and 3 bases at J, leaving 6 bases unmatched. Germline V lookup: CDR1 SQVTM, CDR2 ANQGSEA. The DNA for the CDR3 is TGCAGCGTTGCCCGGGACAGGGGAGACTACGAGCAGTACTTC. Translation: CSVARDRGDYEQYF.

The CDR3 DNA sequence: TGTGCCAGCAGTTCGATTTACGGGTTCGGGGCCAACGTCCTGACTTTC. It is translated as CASSSIYGFGANVLTF. This rearrangement joins TRBV7-3 to TRBJ2-6; D uncertain. Between the trimmed V and J ends, which lost 6 bases and 4 bases, there was a span of 16 bases. The CDR3 loop spans 16 amino acids. Germline CDR1 is SGHTA and CDR2 is FQGTGA.

The DNA for the CDR3 is TGTGCCAGCAGCCAAGCTAGCGGGAGCTGGGGTGAGCAGTTCTTC. This codes for CASSQASGSWGEQFF. The J gene is TRBJ2-1, the V gene TRBV14; 10 bases line up with TRBD2. V was pared by 1 base and J by 9 bases, with 6 bases of the junction left unmatched. Germline CDR1 is SGHDN and CDR2 is FVKESK. The CDR3 contains 15 residues.

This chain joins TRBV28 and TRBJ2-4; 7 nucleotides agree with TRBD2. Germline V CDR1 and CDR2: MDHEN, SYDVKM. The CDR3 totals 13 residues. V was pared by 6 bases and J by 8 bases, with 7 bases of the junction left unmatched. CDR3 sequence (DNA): TGTGCCAGCAGCCCTACAGCGGGATACATTCAGTACTTC. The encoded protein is CASSPTAGYIQYF.

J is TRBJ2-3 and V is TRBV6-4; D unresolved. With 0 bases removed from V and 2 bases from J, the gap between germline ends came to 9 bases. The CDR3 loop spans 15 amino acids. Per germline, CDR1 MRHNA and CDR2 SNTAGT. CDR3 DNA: TGTGCCAGCAGTGACTCGGGCGGAGTCACAGATACGCAGTATTTT. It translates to CASSDSGGVTDTQYF.

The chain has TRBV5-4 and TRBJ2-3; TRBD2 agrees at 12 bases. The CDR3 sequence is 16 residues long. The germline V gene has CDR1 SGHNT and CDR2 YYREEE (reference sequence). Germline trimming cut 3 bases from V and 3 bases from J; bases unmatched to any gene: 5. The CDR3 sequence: CASSSKTSGSTDTQYF. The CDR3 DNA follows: TGTGCCAGCAGCTCAAAGACTAGCGGGAGTACAGATACGCAGTATTTT.

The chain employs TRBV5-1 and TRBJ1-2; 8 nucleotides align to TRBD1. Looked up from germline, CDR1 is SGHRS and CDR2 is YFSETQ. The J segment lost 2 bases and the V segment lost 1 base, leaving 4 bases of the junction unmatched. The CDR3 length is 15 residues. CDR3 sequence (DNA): TGCGCCAGCAGCTTGAGCTACAGGGGGAACTATGGCTACACCTTC. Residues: CASSLSYRGNYGYTF.